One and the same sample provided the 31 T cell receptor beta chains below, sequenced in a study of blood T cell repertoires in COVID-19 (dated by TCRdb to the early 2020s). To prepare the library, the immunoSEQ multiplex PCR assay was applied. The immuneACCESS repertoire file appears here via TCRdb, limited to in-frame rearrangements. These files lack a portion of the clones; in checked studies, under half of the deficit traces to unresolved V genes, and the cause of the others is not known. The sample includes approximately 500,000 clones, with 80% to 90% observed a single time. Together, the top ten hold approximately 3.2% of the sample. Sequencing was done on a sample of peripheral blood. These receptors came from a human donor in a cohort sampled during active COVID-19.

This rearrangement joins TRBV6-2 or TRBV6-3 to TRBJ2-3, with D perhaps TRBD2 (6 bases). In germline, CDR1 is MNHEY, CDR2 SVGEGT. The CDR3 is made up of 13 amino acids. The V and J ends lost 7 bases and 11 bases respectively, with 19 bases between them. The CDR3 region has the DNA TGTGCCAGCATCCCCGCGGGCGGGATTGAGCAGTATTTT. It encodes CASIPAGGIEQYF.

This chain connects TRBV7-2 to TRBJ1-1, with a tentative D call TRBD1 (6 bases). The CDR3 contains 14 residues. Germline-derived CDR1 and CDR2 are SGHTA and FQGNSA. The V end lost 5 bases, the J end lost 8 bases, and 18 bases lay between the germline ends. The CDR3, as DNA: TGTGCCAGCAGCCTAATAGGACAGACCCCCGAAGCTTTCTTT. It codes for CASSLIGQTPEAFF.

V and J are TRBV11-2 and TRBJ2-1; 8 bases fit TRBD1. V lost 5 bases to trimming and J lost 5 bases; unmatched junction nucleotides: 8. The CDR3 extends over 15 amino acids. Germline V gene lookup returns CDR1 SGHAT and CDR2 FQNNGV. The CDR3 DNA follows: TGTGCCAGCAGCCCACGACAGGGGTCTAACAATGAGCAGTTCTTC. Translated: CASSPRQGSNNEQFF.

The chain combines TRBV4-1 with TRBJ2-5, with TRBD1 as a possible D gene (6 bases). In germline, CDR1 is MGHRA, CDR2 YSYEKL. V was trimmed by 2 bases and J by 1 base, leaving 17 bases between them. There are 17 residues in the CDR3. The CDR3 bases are TGCGCCAGCAGCCAATCCCACCTCCAGGGGACCCAAGAGACCCAGTACTTC. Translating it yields CASSQSHLQGTQETQYF.

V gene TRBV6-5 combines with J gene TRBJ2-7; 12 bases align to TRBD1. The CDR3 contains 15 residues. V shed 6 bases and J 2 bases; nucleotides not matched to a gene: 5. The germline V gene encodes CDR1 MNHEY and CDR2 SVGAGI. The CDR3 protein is CASSQGQGAPYEQYF. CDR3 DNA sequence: TGTGCCAGCAGCCAGGGACAGGGGGCTCCCTACGAGCAGTACTTC.

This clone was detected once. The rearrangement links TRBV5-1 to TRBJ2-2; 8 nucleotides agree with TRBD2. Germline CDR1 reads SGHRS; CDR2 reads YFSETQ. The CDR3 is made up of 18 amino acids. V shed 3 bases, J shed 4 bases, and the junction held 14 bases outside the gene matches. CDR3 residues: CASSYQPLAESVTGELFF. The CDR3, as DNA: TGCGCCAGCAGCTACCAACCACTAGCGGAGTCGGTCACCGGGGAGCTGTTTTTT.

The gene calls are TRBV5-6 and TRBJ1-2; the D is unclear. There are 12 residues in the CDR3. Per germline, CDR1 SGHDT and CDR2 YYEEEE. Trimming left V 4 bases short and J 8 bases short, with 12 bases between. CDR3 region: CASSGWGGGYTF. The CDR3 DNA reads TGTGCCAGCAGCGGCTGGGGAGGAGGCTACACCTTC.

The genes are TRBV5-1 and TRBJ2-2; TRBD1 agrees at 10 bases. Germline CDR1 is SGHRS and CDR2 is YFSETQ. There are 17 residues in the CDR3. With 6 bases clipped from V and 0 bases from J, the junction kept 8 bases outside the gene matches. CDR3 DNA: TGCGCCAGCAAACTATGGGGACAGGGGACGAACACCGGGGAGCTGTTTTTT. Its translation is CASKLWGQGTNTGELFF.

As DNA, the CDR3 is TGTGCCAGTAGCGAAAACAGGGGGCGCGGTCGGGAGACCCAGTACTTC. Translation gives CASSENRGRGRETQYF. The chain employs TRBV19 and TRBJ2-5; 9 nucleotides match TRBD1. This CDR3 region has 16 residues. V lost 6 bases, J lost 5 bases, and 13 bases stayed unmatched. CDR1 LNHDA and CDR2 SQIVND come from the germline V gene (reference sequence). Using reference TRBV19 and TRBJ2-5 for the parts outside the CDR3, the full variable domain is DGGITQSPKYLFRKEGQNVTLSCEQNLNHDAMYWYRQDPGQGLRLIYYSQIVNDFQKGDIAEGYSVSREKKESFPLTVTSAQKNPTAFYLCASSENRGRGRETQYFGPGTRLLVL.

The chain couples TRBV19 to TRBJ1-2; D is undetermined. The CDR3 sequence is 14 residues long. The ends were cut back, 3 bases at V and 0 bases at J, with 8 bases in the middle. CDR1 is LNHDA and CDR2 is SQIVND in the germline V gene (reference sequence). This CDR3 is CASSITLSNYGYTF. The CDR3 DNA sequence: TGTGCCAGTAGTATTACTCTGTCTAACTATGGCTACACCTTC.

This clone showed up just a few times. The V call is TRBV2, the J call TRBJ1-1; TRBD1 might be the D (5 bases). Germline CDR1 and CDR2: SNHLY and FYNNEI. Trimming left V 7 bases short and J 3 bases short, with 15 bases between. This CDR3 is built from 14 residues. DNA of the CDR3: TGTGCCAGCAAATTCGGCCGGGGGGACACTGAAGCTTTCTTT. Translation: CASKFGRGDTEAFF.

CDR3 amino acids: CASSPGTGSFYGYTF. CDR3 nucleotide sequence: TGTGCCAGTAGTCCCGGGACAGGGTCGTTCTATGGCTACACCTTC. The J gene is TRBJ1-2, the V gene TRBV19, with 9 nucleotides matching TRBD1. Losses at the gene ends were 5 bases for V and 4 bases for J; bases not matched to a gene: 8. Germline CDR1 is LNHDA and CDR2 is SQIVND (reference sequence). The length of the CDR3 is 15 residues.

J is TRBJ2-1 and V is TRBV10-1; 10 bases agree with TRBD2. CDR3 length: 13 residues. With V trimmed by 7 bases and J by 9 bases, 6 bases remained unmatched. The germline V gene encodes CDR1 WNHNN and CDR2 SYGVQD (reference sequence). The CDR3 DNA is TGCGCCAGCACGGCTAGCGGGAGTGGTGAGCAGTTCTTC. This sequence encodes CASTASGSGEQFF.

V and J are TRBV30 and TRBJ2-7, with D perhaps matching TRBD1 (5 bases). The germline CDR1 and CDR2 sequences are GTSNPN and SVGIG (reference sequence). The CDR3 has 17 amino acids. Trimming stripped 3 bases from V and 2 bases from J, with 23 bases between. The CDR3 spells CAWRPRWVQDTPYEQYF. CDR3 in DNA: TGTGCCTGGAGACCCAGGTGGGTACAGGACACCCCCTACGAGCAGTACTTC.

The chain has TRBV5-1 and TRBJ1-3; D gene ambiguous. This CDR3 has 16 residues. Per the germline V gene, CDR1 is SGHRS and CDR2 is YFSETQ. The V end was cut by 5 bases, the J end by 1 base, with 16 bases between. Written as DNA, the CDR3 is TGCGCCAGCAGTCCTATTACCGGGTTATCTGGAAACACCATATATTTT. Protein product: CASSPITGLSGNTIYF. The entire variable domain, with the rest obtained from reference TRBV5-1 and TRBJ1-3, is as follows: KAGVTQTPRYLIKTRGQQVTLSCSPISGHRSVSWYQQTPGQGLQFLFEYFSETQRNKGNFPGRFSGRQFSNSRSEMNVSTLELGDSALYLCASSPITGLSGNTIYFGEGSWLTVV.

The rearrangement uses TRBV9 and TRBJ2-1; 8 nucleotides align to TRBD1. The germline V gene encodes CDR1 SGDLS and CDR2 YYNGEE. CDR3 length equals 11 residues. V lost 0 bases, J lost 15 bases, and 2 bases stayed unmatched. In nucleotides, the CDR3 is TGTGCCAGCAGCGTAGGGACAGGGTTGTTCTTC. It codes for CASSVGTGLFF.

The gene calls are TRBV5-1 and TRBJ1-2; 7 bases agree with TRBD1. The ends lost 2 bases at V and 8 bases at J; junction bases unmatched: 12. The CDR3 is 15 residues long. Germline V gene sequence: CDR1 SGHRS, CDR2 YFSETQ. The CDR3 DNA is TGCGCCAGCAGCTTAACCACGGGACAGACAAGAGGCTACACCTTC. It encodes CASSLTTGQTRGYTF.

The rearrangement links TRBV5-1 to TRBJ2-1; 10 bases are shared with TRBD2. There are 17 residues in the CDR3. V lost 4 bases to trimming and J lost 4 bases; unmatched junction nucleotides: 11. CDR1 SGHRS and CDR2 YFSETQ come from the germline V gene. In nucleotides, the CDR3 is TGCGCCAGCAGCCTCCTTGGGGCTAGCGGGAGTTACAATGAGCAGTTCTTC. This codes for CASSLLGASGSYNEQFF.

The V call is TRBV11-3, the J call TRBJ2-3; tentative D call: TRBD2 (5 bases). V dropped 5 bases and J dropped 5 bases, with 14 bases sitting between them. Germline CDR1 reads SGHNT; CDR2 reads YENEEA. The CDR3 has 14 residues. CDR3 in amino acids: CASSRTTGKDTQYF. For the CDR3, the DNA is TGTGCCAGCAGCCGGACCACGGGAAAAGATACGCAGTATTTT.

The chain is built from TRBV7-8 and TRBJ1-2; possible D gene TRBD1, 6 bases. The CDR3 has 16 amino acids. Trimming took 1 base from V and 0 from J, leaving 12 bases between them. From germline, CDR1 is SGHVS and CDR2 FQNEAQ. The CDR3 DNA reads TGTGCCAGCAGCTTAGTACTGGACAGTCCTAACTATGGCTACACCTTC. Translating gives CASSLVLDSPNYGYTF.

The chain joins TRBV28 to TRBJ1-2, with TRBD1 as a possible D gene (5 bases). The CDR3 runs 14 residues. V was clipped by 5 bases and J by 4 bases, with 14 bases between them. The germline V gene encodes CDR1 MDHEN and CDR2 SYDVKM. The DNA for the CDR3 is TGTGCCAGCAGTGCACCGGGACTGATCTATGGCTACACCTTC. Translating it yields CASSAPGLIYGYTF.

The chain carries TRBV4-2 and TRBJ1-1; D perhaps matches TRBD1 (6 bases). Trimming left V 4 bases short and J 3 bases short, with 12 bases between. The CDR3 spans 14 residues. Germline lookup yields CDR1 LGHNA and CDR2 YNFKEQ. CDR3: CASSPRGGDTEAFF. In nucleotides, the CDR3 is TGTGCCAGCAGCCCCAGGGGAGGGGACACTGAAGCTTTCTTT.

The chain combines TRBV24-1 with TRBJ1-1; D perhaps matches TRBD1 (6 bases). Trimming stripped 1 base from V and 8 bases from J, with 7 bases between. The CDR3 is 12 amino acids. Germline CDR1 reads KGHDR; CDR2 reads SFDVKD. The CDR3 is CATSDFGTEAFF. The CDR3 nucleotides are TGTGCCACCAGTGATTTCGGGACAGAAGCTTTCTTT.

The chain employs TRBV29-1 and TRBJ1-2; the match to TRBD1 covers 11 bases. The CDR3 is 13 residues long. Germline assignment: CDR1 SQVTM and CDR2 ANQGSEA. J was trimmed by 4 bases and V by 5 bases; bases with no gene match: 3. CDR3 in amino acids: CSVSGTGGYGYTF. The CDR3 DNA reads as TGCAGCGTTTCCGGGACAGGGGGCTATGGCTACACCTTC.

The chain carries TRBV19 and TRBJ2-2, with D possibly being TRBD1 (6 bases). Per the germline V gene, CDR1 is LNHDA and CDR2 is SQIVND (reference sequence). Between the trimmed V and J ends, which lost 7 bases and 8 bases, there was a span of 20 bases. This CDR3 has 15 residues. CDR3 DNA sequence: TGTGCCAGTAATCCTCGAGACAGGTTCAAAGGGGAGCTGTTTTTT. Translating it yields CASNPRDRFKGELFF. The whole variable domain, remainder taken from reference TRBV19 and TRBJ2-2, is DGGITQSPKYLFRKEGQNVTLSCEQNLNHDAMYWYRQDPGQGLRLIYYSQIVNDFQKGDIAEGYSVSREKKESFPLTVTSAQKNPTAFYLCASNPRDRFKGELFFGEGSRLTVL.

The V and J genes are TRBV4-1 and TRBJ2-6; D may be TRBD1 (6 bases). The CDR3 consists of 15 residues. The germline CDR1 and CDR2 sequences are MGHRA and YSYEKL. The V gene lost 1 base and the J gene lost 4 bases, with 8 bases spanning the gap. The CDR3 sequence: CASSQGGLGANVLTF. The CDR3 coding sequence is TGCGCCAGCAGCCAAGGGGGGCTGGGGGCCAACGTCCTGACTTTC.

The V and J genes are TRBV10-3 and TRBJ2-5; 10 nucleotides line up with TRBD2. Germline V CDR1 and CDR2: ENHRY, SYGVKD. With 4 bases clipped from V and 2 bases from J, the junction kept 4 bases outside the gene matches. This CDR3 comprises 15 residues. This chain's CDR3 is CAISALAGEQETQYF. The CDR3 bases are TGTGCCATCAGTGCGCTAGCGGGAGAGCAAGAGACCCAGTACTTC.

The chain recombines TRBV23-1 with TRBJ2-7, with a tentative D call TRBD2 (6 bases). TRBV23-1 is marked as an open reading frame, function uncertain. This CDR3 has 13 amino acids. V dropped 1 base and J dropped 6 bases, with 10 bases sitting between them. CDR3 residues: CASSQLSGSEQYF. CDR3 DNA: TGCGCCAGCAGTCAATTATCCGGGAGCGAGCAGTACTTC.

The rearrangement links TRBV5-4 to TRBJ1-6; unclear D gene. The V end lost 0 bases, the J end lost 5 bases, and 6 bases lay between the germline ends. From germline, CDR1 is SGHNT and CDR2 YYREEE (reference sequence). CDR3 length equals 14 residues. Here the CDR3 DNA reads TGTGCCAGCAGCTTGGTGCGGGATAATTCACCCCTCCACTTT. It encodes CASSLVRDNSPLHF.

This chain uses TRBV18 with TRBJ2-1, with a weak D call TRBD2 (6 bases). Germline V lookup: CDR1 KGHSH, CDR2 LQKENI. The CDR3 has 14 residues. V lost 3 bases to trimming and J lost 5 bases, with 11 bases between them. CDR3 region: CASSPTGLHNEQFF. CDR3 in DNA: TGTGCCAGCTCACCGACGGGACTCCACAATGAGCAGTTCTTC.

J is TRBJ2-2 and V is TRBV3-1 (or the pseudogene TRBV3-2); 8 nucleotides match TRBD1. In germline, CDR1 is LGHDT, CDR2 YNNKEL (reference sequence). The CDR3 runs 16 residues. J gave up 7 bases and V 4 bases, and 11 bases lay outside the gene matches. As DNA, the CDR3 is TGTGCCAGCAGCCGTTTTCGGACAGGGTTCATCGGGGAGCTGTTTTTT. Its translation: CASSRFRTGFIGELFF.